The subject of this entry is one T cell receptor (beta chain). The antigen remains unidentified. The sample originates from a study of T cell responses to AZD1222 COVID-19 vaccine. General study points: Once two AZD1222 doses were given, Spike-specific TCR breadth and depth went up.

Using immunoSEQ multiplex PCR, the repertoire was profiled, and TCRdb retains in-frame clones only, with some absent. The sample carries some 150,000 clones, 80% to 95% recorded once. The CDR3 has 13 residues. Germline V gene sequence: CDR1 SQVTM, CDR2 ANQGSEA. The germline V and J ends were trimmed by 3 bases and 3 bases, with 11 bases remaining between them. V and J are TRBV29-1 and TRBJ1-1; TRBD1 might be the D (5 bases). The material sequenced was peripheral blood, taken 28 days after the second AZD1222 dose. The sequence was obtained from an adult who received the AZD1222 COVID-19 vaccine. The CDR3 spells CSVDRGLDTEAFF. The CDR3 DNA is TGCAGCGTTGATCGGGGCTTGGACACTGAAGCTTTCTTT.